This T cell receptor beta chain comes out of a study of follicular helper T cells after annual influenza vaccination. Profiled with immunoSEQ multiplex PCR; TCRdb holds only in-frame clones, not every one. The sample has about 5,600 clones, roughly 82% seen once. The time point denotes: 2015-2016 season, pre-vaccination. Donors with HIV/AIDS, active malignancy, immunomodulators or active illness were excluded. The CDR3 covers 15 residues. From germline, CDR1 is SEHNR and CDR2 FQNEAQ (reference sequence). The germline V and J ends were trimmed by 11 bases and 0 bases, with 17 bases remaining between them.

The rearrangement joins TRBV7-9 to TRBJ1-3; TRBD1 might be the D (6 bases). Sequencing used CXCR5- memory CD4+ T cells sorted from blood, obtained on the day of influenza vaccination. The sequence came from an adult who received the influenza vaccine. CDR3 residues: CAGSEGEASGNTIYF. In DNA form, the CDR3 reads TGTGCCGGCTCAGAGGGGGAGGCCTCTGGAAACACCATATATTTT.